This T cell receptor beta chain was captured in a study of blood T cell repertoires in COVID-19. Overall study context: Nucleic acid was either cDNA or gDNA, and it came from T cells, B-cell-depleted T cells, or PBMCs.

Individuals aged about 18 to 100 years were recruited from 24 US areas. The data were produced by immunoSEQ multiplex PCR, yet TCRdb's version contains in-frame clones alone and is incomplete. The repertoire includes 200,000 to 250,000 clones, roughly 90% of them detected once, and less than 15% sits in the top ten. The count of this clone is one. Germline CDR1 and CDR2: SNHLY and FYNNEI. The CDR3 is 10 residues long. V lost 11 bases and J 8 bases, leaving 12 bases between the germline ends. The rearrangement links TRBV2 to TRBJ1-2; maybe TRBD1 (5 bases). This TCR came from a young man who had been exposed to COVID-19. Material: PBMCs or T cells enriched from blood (not recorded which). CDR3 nucleotides: TGTGCCTTCTCAGGGTTCGGCTACACCTTC. Translated: CAFSGFGYTF. Looking up the rest from reference TRBV2 and TRBJ1-2 gives the full variable domain: EPEVTQTPSHQVTQMGQEVILRCVPISNHLYFYWYRQILGQKVEFLVSFYNNEISEKSEIFDDQFSVERPDGSNFTLKIRSTKLEDSAMYFCAFSGFGYTFGSGTRLTVV.